This TCR beta chain emerged from a study of cytomegalovirus exposure and HLA in healthy donors. General observations from the study: The finding came from a later analysis; first-cohort TCR clusters tended to co-occur in the 120 or so validation repertoires.

As concerns this clone: The antigen is unknown.

The assay was immunoSEQ multiplex PCR, and TCRdb's table has in-frame clones only and misses some. The sample consists of roughly 150,000 clones, 70% to 90% of them appearing once. The CDR3 loop spans 14 amino acids. Germline loops: CDR1 SGHDT, CDR2 YYEEEE. V was shortened by 0 bases and J by 1 base, with 8 bases between the two germline ends. V usage is TRBV5-6 and J usage is TRBJ2-7; the D gene is possibly TRBD2 (6 bases). Sequencing was done on a sample of PBMCs. The sequence came from a young woman in good health and CMV-seronegative. CDR3 in DNA: TGTGCCAGCAGCTTGGGACTAGGGTCCTACGAGCAGTACTTC. It specifies CASSLGLGSYEQYF.